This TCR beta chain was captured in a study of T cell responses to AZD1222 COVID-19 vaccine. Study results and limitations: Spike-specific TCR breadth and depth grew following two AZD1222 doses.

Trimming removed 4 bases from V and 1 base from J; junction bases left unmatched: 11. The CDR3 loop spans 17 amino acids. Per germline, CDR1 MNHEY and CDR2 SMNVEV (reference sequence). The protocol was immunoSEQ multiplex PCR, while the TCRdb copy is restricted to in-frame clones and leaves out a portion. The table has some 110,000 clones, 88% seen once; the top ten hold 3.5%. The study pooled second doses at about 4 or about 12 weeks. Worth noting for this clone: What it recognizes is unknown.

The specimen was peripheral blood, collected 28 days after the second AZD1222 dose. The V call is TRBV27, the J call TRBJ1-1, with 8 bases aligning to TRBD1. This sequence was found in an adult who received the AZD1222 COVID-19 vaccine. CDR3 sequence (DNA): TGTGCCAGCAGTTGCAGGACAGGGCGCCACTCGAACACTGAAGCTTTCTTT. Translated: CASSCRTGRHSNTEAFF.